This T cell receptor beta chain appears in the sequencing data of a study of CD8+ T cells in alopecia areata. Background on the study: Donors of skin were C3H/HeJ mice aged roughly 6-12 months with spontaneous alopecia, and recipients were roughly 6-11-week-old female C3H/HeJ mice.

RNA was extracted and reverse transcribed into cDNA as the sequencing template. This table comes from immunoSEQ multiplex PCR, and its TCRdb copy is limited to in-frame clones, with some not included. The specimen has about 5,800 clones, none found just once. Sample time point: mouse skin 6 weeks after grafting, around onset of hair loss. Researchers took skin biopsies from recipient mice at grafting and again 3 and 6 weeks later. Germline CDR1 reads NNHNN; CDR2 reads SYGAGS (reference sequence). This CDR3 has 14 amino acids. The V and J ends lost 1 base and 2 bases respectively, with 8 bases between them. This clone was seen ten or more times. The genes and germline here are from mouse. With the read ending 4 residues before the CDR3 end, the germline J gene is used to fill in that end.

The input for sequencing was skin, taken at week 6. This clonotype was obtained from a C3H/HeJ mouse with alopecia areata. This mouse strain has H2-k as its MHC haplotype. The chain uses TRBV13-2 and TRBJ2-3; TRBD2 might be the D (5 bases). The CDR3 reads CASGDRLHAETLYF. CDR3 DNA, as far as it was read: TGTGCCAGCGGTGATAGACTGCATGCAGAA.